This record covers a single TCR beta chain. Its target is not known. At one of its ends the junction is not consistent with the germline gene, which may arise from a read error. The CDR3 runs 19 residues. CDR1 SSHAT and CDR2 FNYEAQ come from the germline V gene (reference sequence). The data are from a study of cytomegalovirus exposure and HLA in healthy donors. The study, taken as a whole, reports: V- and J-gene trimming of TCR beta was linked (in a later analysis) to a missense DCLRE1C variant.

A multiplex PCR was run with 60 Vbeta primers and 13 Jbeta primers. Sequenced by immunoSEQ multiplex PCR; TCRdb stores in-frame clones only, minus some. Altogether around 160,000 clones are present, approximately 80% being singletons, with the ten largest covering 2% to 2.5%. This clonotype was obtained from a man aged 45 to 65 in good health and CMV-seropositive. Input material: PBMCs. The genes are TRBV7-7 and TRBJ1-5; D perhaps matches TRBD1 (6 bases). This CDR3 is CASSPLRGGRHFSNQPQHF. CDR3 coding DNA: TGTGCTAGCAGCCCTCTCAGGGGTGGCAGACACTTTAGCAATCAGCCCCAGCATTTT.